A single sample gave rise to the 28 T cell receptor beta chains below, sequenced in a study of glioma-infiltrating T cells after dendritic cell vaccination. Repertoires were generated with immunoSEQ multiplex PCR, while TCRdb's copy carries only in-frame clones and drops some. The sample lists some 110,000 clones; 90% were seen once. Time point defined: after dendritic cell vaccination, including at tumor progression/relapse. The sequencing here drew on blood, taken after dendritic cell vaccination. Every receptor here comes from a human donor with glioblastoma.

This clone has a handful of counts. The V and J genes are TRBV11-2 and TRBJ2-1, with D unclear. The CDR3 length is 13 residues. Germline lookup yields CDR1 SGHAT and CDR2 FQNNGV. Trimming removed 4 bases from V and 4 bases from J, with 8 bases in between. CDR3 sequence: CASSSSLYNEQFF. The CDR3 DNA follows: TGTGCCAGCAGCTCCTCCCTGTACAATGAGCAGTTCTTC.

Details on this clone: In this CDR3 the conserved last residue, phenylalanine or tryptophan, is missing, so a read error is likely. The chain recombines TRBV6-5 with TRBJ1-6, with D possibly being TRBD1 (5 bases). The CDR3 has 14 amino acids. V lost 7 bases and J lost 5, with 12 bases in between. The germline V gene has CDR1 MNHEY and CDR2 SVGAGI. The CDR3 is CASNNQGNNSPLHS. CDR3 bases: TGTGCCAGCAACAACCAGGGTAATAATTCACCCCTCCACTCT.

The chain joins TRBV4-1 to TRBJ2-7; the match to TRBD2 covers 9 bases. The CDR3 is 17 amino acids. CDR1 MGHRA and CDR2 YSYEKL come from the germline V gene. V shed 8 bases and J 4 bases; nucleotides not matched to a gene: 18. The CDR3 DNA reads as TGCGCCAGCGGACCATATCCAGCGGGAGGCCCCTTTTACGAGCAGTACTTC. This translates into CASGPYPAGGPFYEQYF.

The rearrangement links TRBV9 to TRBJ1-1; 7 bases are a match to TRBD1. Trimming cost V 4 bases and J 4 bases; bases outside gene matches: 7. Per germline, CDR1 SGDLS and CDR2 YYNGEE. The CDR3 length is 14 residues. The CDR3 DNA reads as TGTGCCAGCAGCATGGACAGGCGGGGCACTGAAGCTTTCTTT. Its translation: CASSMDRRGTEAFF. The variable domain in full, completed from reference TRBV9 and TRBJ1-1, reads DSGVTQTPKHLITATGQRVTLRCSPRSGDLSVYWYQQSLDQGLQFLIQYYNGEERAKGNILERFSAQQFPDLHSELNLSSLELGDSALYFCASSMDRRGTEAFFGQGTRLTVV.

The chain joins TRBV18 to TRBJ2-7, with TRBD1 identical over 9 bases. This CDR3 is built from 14 residues. From germline, CDR1 is KGHSH and CDR2 LQKENI. V shed 0 bases, J shed 6 bases, and the junction held 3 bases outside the gene matches. The CDR3 is CASSPPTGGGEQYF. The CDR3 DNA reads as TGTGCCAGCTCACCACCGACAGGGGGAGGCGAGCAGTACTTC.

The rearrangement uses TRBV19 and TRBJ2-3; D may be TRBD1 (5 bases). With 1 base removed from V and 6 bases from J, the gap between germline ends came to 14 bases. The CDR3 consists of 15 residues. CDR1 LNHDA and CDR2 SQIVND come from the germline V gene (reference sequence). The CDR3 nucleotides read TGTGCCAGTAGTATAGCCAAAACAGGACCCGATACGCAGTATTTT. The encoded protein is CASSIAKTGPDTQYF.

This clone was recorded once. The chain links TRBV9 to TRBJ2-4; no definite D call. The ends were cut back, 3 bases at V and 1 base at J, with 14 bases in the middle. CDR3 length equals 16 residues. From germline, CDR1 is SGDLS and CDR2 YYNGEE. The chain's CDR3 is CASSGVAGNAKNIQYF. CDR3 sequence (DNA): TGTGCCAGCAGCGGTGTAGCCGGTAACGCCAAAAACATTCAGTACTTC. Combining the CDR3 with reference TRBV9 and TRBJ2-4 gives the whole variable domain DSGVTQTPKHLITATGQRVTLRCSPRSGDLSVYWYQQSLDQGLQFLIQYYNGEERAKGNILERFSAQQFPDLHSELNLSSLELGDSALYFCASSGVAGNAKNIQYFGAGTRLSVL.

The rearrangement links TRBV30 to TRBJ2-7; D ambiguous. CDR3 size: 13 residues. CDR1 GTSNPN and CDR2 SVGIG come from the germline V gene (reference sequence). With 0 bases removed from V and 1 base from J, the gap between germline ends came to 7 bases. CDR3 protein: CAWSVAASYEQYF. The CDR3 nucleotides are TGTGCCTGGAGTGTTGCCGCGTCCTACGAGCAGTACTTC.

The V call is TRBV6-1, the J call TRBJ1-5, with 9 bases matching TRBD1. The V gene end was trimmed by 2 bases and the J gene end by 5 bases; junction bases not matched to a gene: 4. This CDR3 comprises 15 residues. CDR1 is MNHNS and CDR2 is SASEGT in the germline V gene. CDR3 in amino acids: CASSERRTGDQPQHF. DNA for the CDR3: TGTGCCAGCAGTGAAAGGAGGACAGGGGATCAGCCCCAGCATTTT.

The chain employs TRBV19 and TRBJ2-7; 9 nucleotides align to TRBD1. The CDR3 is 14 amino acids. CDR1 is LNHDA and CDR2 is SQIVND in the germline V gene (reference sequence). V shed 5 bases, J shed 1 base, and the junction held 3 bases outside the gene matches. The CDR3 DNA reads TGTGCCAGTAGTCCCGGGACAGGGTCCTACGAGCAGTACTTC. Translation gives CASSPGTGSYEQYF.

The V call is TRBV19, the J call TRBJ2-7, with D perhaps TRBD1 (5 bases). The CDR3 covers 15 residues. The V end lost 3 bases, the J end lost 4 bases, and 16 bases lay between the germline ends. From germline, CDR1 is LNHDA and CDR2 SQIVND (reference sequence). The CDR3 DNA sequence: TGTGCCAGTAGTATCGCGGCAGTTGGGGCGTACGAGCAGTACTTC. Protein: CASSIAAVGAYEQYF.

This chain uses TRBV5-5 with TRBJ1-1; no firm D call. Germline lookup yields CDR1 SGHKS and CDR2 YYEKEE (reference sequence). The CDR3 sequence is 15 residues long. Trimming took 4 bases from V and 0 from J, leaving 13 bases between them. CDR3 residues: CASSMEGVVNTEAFF. CDR3 in DNA: TGTGCCAGCAGCATGGAGGGAGTGGTGAACACTGAAGCTTTCTTT.

CDR3 nucleotides: TGTGCCTGGAGTGTACAGGGCTCCTACGAGCAGTACTTC. Protein: CAWSVQGSYEQYF. This chain uses TRBV30 with TRBJ2-7, with D possibly TRBD1 on 6 matching bases. Trimming cost V 0 bases and J 0 bases, with 6 bases left between them. Germline CDR1 GTSNPN, CDR2 SVGIG (reference sequence). This CDR3 region has 13 residues.

The rearrangement links TRBV10-3 to TRBJ1-2; TRBD1 matches 8 bases. Germline CDR1 and CDR2: ENHRY and SYGVKD. The V and J ends lost 10 bases and 5 bases, in that order; junction bases with no gene match: 9. This CDR3 contains 13 residues. In DNA form, the CDR3 reads TGTGCCACGTCGGACAGGGCGCGATATGGCTACACCTTC. It codes for CATSDRARYGYTF.

The rearrangement joins TRBV2 to TRBJ2-5; D may be TRBD2 (5 bases). The CDR3 covers 10 residues. V was clipped by 7 bases and J by 7 bases, with 7 bases between them. Germline CDR1 reads SNHLY; CDR2 reads FYNNEI. CDR3: CASNEGTQYF. CDR3 nucleotide sequence: TGTGCCAGCAACGAGGGGACCCAGTACTTC.

The chain joins TRBV4-2 to TRBJ2-1, with D unclear. The CDR3 is made up of 15 amino acids. Germline CDR1 LGHNA, CDR2 YNFKEQ. V lost 0 bases and J lost 3, with 9 bases in between. CDR3 region: CASSQEVRLYNEQFF. The CDR3 DNA follows: TGTGCCAGCAGCCAAGAGGTTCGACTCTACAATGAGCAGTTCTTC.

The J gene is TRBJ2-1, the V gene TRBV9, with D possibly being TRBD2 (5 bases). V was clipped by 4 bases and J by 0 bases, with 14 bases between them. CDR1 is SGDLS and CDR2 is YYNGEE in the germline V gene. The CDR3 has 16 residues. The CDR3 DNA reads TGTGCCAGCAGCTTCTCAGCGGAGCCCTCCTACAATGAGCAGTTCTTC. Residues: CASSFSAEPSYNEQFF.

Note on this clone: One junction end does not reproduce the germline sequence, and a read error may be involved. The chain is built from TRBV6-1 and TRBJ1-1; 10 nucleotides agree with TRBD1. This CDR3 region has 15 residues. CDR1 is MNHNS and CDR2 is SASEGT in the germline V gene. The DNA of the CDR3 is TGTGCCATCAGTGACCGCCGGACAGGGGGCACTGAAGCTTTCTTT. Residues: CAISDRRTGGTEAFF.

The chain carries TRBV4-1 and TRBJ2-5; D is undetermined. The germline V and J ends were trimmed by 3 bases and 5 bases, with 4 bases remaining between them. From germline, CDR1 is MGHRA and CDR2 YSYEKL. The CDR3 runs to 11 residues. The CDR3 loop reads CASSHSETQYF. The CDR3 DNA is TGCGCCAGCAGCCATAGCGAGACCCAGTACTTC.

J is TRBJ2-3 and V is TRBV7-9; 7 bases are shared with TRBD1. V lost 5 bases, J lost 2 bases, and 7 bases stayed unmatched. This CDR3 region has 15 residues. The germline CDR1 and CDR2 sequences are SEHNR and FQNEAQ (reference sequence). Here the CDR3 reads CASSTQGTVTDTQYF. The CDR3 coding sequence is TGTGCCAGCAGCACCCAGGGGACAGTCACAGATACGCAGTATTTT.

The V gene is TRBV6-4, the J gene TRBJ2-2, with 9 bases matching TRBD1. This CDR3 is 14 amino acids long. Trimming cost V 8 bases and J 3 bases; bases outside gene matches: 4. CDR1 and CDR2 (germline): MRHNA, SNTAGT. The CDR3 DNA sequence: TGTGCCAGCCAGGGACAGGGAGACACCGGGGAGCTGTTTTTT. Translation gives CASQGQGDTGELFF.

Remarks on this clone: The sample carries other DNA sequences with the same CDR3. DNA of the CDR3: TGTGCCAGCAGTGAACAGGGCGGCACTGAAGCTTTCTTT. Translation: CASSEQGGTEAFF. The chain has TRBV6-1 and TRBJ1-1, with a possible D match to TRBD1 (5 bases). Germline V gene data show CDR1 as MNHNS and CDR2 as SASEGT. The CDR3 covers 13 residues. V gave up 2 bases and J gave up 4 bases, with 8 bases separating them.

The chain is built from TRBV25-1 and TRBJ2-7, with D tentatively TRBD1 (6 bases). This CDR3 spans 14 amino acids. The germline V gene encodes CDR1 MGHDK and CDR2 SYGVNS. V lost 3 bases, J lost 4 bases, and 13 bases lay in between. CDR3 nucleotide sequence: TGTGCCAGCAGTGAGTCAGGGGCCGCTTACGAGCAGTACTTC. The encoded protein is CASSESGAAYEQYF.

The J gene is TRBJ1-1, the V gene TRBV5-1; D not certain. Germline V gene sequence: CDR1 SGHRS, CDR2 YFSETQ. V was trimmed by 1 base and J by 11 bases, leaving 12 bases between them. The CDR3 sequence is 12 residues long. The CDR3 DNA follows: TGCGCCAGCAGCTTGTCCCCGGGAACGGCTTTCTTT. Protein sequence: CASSLSPGTAFF.

The chain carries TRBV4-2 and TRBJ2-3, with 9 bases aligning to TRBD2. The length of the CDR3 is 17 residues. Germline-derived CDR1 and CDR2 are LGHNA and YNFKEQ. The J segment lost 0 bases and the V segment lost 5 bases, leaving 9 bases of the junction unmatched. The CDR3 sequence is CASSLAGGGVSTDTQYF. CDR3 nucleotide sequence: TGTGCCAGCAGCTTAGCGGGCGGGGGGGTAAGCACAGATACGCAGTATTTT.

The chain has TRBV9 and TRBJ2-1; possible D gene TRBD1, 7 bases. Germline values: CDR1 SGDLS, CDR2 YYNGEE. The CDR3 has 14 residues. Trimming stripped 6 bases from V and 8 bases from J, with 18 bases between. CDR3: CASNIGTAGDEQFF. In DNA, the CDR3 is TGTGCCAGCAATATCGGGACAGCGGGTGATGAGCAGTTCTTC.

The chain uses TRBV12-5 and TRBJ2-1; TRBD2 matches 10 bases. V lost 3 bases to trimming and J lost 4 bases; unmatched junction nucleotides: 3. This CDR3 contains 15 residues. Germline CDR1 LGHNT, CDR2 FRNRAP. In DNA form, the CDR3 reads TGTGCTAGTGGTTTTGGACTAGCGGAGTACAATGAGCAGTTCTTC. Residues: CASGFGLAEYNEQFF.

The chain couples TRBV5-6 to TRBJ2-7; 7 bases are a match to TRBD1. The CDR3 length is 12 residues. CDR1 is SGHDT, CDR2 YYEEEE, per germline. Trimming cost V 6 bases and J 6 bases; bases outside gene matches: 6. Here the CDR3 reads CASTTGAGEQYF. The CDR3 nucleotides are TGTGCCAGCACCACAGGGGCGGGCGAGCAGTACTTC.